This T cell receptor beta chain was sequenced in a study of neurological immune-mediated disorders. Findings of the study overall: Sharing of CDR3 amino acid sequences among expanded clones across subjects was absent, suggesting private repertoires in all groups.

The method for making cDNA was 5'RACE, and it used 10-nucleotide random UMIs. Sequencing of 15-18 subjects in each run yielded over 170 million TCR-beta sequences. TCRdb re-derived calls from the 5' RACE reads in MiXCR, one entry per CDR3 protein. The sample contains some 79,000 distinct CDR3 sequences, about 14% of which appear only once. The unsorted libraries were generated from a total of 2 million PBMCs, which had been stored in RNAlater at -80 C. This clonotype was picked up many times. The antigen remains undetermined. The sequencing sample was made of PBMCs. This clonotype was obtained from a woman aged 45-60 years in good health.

The CDR3 here is CASSSSGTTQETQYF. The DNA of the CDR3 is TGCGCCAGCAGCAGCTCCGGGACAACCCAAGAGACCCAGTACTTC. The genes are TRBV5-1 and TRBJ2-5; perhaps TRBD1 as D (6 bases). Per the germline V gene, CDR1 is SGHRS and CDR2 is YFSETQ. Trimming took off 4 bases at V and 1 base at J, with 14 bases between the two ends. The CDR3 is 15 residues long.